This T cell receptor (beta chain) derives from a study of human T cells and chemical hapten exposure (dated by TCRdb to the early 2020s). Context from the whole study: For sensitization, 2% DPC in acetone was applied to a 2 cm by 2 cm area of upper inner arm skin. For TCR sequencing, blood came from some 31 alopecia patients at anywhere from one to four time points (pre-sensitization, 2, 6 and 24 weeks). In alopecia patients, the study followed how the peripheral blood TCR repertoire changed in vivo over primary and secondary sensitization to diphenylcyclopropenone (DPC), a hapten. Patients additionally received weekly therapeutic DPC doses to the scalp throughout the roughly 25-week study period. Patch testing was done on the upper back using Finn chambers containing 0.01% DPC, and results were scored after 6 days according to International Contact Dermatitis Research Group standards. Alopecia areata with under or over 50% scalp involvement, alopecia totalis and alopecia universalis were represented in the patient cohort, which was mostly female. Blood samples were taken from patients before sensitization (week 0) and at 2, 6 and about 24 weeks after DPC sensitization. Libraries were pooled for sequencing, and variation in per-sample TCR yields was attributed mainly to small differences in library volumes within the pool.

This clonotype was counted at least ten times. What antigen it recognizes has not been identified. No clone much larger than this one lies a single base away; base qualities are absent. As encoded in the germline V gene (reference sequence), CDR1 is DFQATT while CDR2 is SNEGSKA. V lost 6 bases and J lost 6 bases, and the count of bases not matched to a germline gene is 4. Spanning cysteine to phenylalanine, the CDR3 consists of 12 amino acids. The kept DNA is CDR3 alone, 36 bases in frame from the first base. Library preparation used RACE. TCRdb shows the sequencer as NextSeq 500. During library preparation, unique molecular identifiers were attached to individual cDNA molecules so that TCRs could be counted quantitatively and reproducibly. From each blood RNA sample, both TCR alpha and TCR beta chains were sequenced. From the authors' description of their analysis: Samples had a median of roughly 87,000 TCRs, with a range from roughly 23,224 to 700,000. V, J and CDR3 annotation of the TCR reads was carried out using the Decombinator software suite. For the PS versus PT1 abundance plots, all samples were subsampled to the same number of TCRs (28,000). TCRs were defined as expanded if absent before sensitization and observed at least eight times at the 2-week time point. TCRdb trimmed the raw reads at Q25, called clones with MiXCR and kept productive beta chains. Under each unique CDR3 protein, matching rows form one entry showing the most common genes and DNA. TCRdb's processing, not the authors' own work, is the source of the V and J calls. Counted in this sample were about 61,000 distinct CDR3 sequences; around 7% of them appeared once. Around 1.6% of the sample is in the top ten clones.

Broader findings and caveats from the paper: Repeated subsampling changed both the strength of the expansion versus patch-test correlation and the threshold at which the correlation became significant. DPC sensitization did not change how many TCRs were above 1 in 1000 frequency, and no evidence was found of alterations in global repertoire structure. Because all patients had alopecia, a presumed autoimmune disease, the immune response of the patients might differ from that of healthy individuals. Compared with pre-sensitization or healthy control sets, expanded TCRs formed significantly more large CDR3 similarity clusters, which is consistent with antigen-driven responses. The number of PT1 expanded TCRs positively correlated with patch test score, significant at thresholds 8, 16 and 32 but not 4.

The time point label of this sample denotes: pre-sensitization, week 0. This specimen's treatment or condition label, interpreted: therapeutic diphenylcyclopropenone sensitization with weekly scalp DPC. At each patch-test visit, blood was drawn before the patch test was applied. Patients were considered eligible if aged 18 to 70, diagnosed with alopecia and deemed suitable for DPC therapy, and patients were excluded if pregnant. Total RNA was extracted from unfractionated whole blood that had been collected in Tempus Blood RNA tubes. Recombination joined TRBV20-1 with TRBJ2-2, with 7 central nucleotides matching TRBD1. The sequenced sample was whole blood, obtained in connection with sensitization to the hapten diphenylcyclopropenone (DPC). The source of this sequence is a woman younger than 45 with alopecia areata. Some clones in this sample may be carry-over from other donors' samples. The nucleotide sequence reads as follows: TGCAGTGCAAGACAGGGAGCCGGGGAGCTGTTTTTT. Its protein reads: CSARQGAGELFF.